This T cell receptor beta chain was identified in a study of T cells in Graves' hyperthyroidism and ophthalmopathy. Study-level findings and limits: Blood also carried most thyroid clonotypes expanded above 0.001.

The table lists this clonotype with many counts. What it binds is unknown. In germline, CDR1 is MNHEY, CDR2 SVGEGT. V lost 2 bases and J 2 bases, leaving 11 bases between the germline ends. The CDR3 has 15 residues. Using RNA transcripts as the source, TCR beta CDR3 regions were amplified. Using the HTBI primer set, a first-round RT-PCR was run on the TCR CDR3. TCRdb used MiXCR to reprocess the multiplex PCR reads, holding one entry per CDR3 protein. The sample carries roughly 420,000 distinct CDR3 sequences, about an eighth recorded once. This TCR was sampled from a woman aged 18-29 years with Graves' hyperthyroidism. The rearrangement uses TRBV6-2 or TRBV6-3 and TRBJ2-3, with D uncertain. The sequencing sample was made of blood. The CDR3 loop is CASSYAETPTDTQYF. The CDR3, as DNA: TGTGCCAGCAGTTACGCCGAGACCCCCACAGATACGCAGTATTTT.